The 18 T cell receptor beta chains presented below share a single source sample, sequenced in a study of CD8+ T cells in alopecia areata. The authors extracted RNA and reverse transcribed it into cDNA as the sequencing template. Generated by immunoSEQ multiplex PCR, the TCRdb table keeps only in-frame clones and is missing some. This sample has around 61,000 clones, with about 44% found just once. Sequencing was performed on CD8+ T cells sorted from blood, taken at week 0. The receptors here all came from a human donor with alopecia areata.

The chain recombines TRBV4-3 with TRBJ2-1; unclear D gene. Germline V gives CDR1 LGHNA, CDR2 YSLEER. Trimming shortened V by 0 bases and J by 9 bases, and 9 bases separated the two germline ends. This CDR3 is 13 amino acids long. This chain's CDR3 is CASSQEWGSEQFF. CDR3 DNA sequence: TGCGCCAGCAGCCAAGAGTGGGGATCTGAGCAGTTCTTC.

A remark on this clone: One end of the junction fails to match germline, which may point to a read error. V gene TRBV11-2 combines with J gene TRBJ2-7, with D unclear. Germline CDR1 SGHAT, CDR2 FQNNGV. The CDR3 length is 12 residues. The CDR3 DNA is TGTGCCAGCAGCTCCGGATCCTACGGGCAGTACTTC. Protein: CASSSGSYGQYF.

The rearrangement joins TRBV29-1 to TRBJ2-7; 9 bases line up with TRBD2. J gave up 6 bases and V 4 bases, and 7 bases lay outside the gene matches. The CDR3 has 13 amino acids. Germline CDR1 and CDR2: SQVTM and ANQGSEA. CDR3 nucleotide sequence: TGCAGCGTTGTGGTGGGGACTAGCTTCGAGCAGTACTTC. Its translation: CSVVVGTSFEQYF.

This clone was counted between two and nine times. The rearrangement joins TRBV2 to TRBJ1-1, with D unresolved. The CDR3 has 12 residues. Germline lookup yields CDR1 SNHLY and CDR2 FYNNEI. V was cut by 8 bases and J by 7 bases, with 14 bases left in between. CDR3 sequence: CASGSHGVEAFF. DNA of the CDR3: TGTGCCAGCGGTAGCCACGGGGTTGAAGCTTTCTTT.

This chain connects TRBV13 to TRBJ2-3; 9 bases align to TRBD1. The germline gives CDR1 PRHDT, CDR2 FYEKMQ (reference sequence). The CDR3 has 18 amino acids. After removal of 5 bases from V and 0 bases from J, the junction contained 12 bases not matched to a gene. DNA of the CDR3: TGTGCCAGCAGCGGGGGGACAGGGAGAACAACTAGCACAGATACGCAGTATTTT. This sequence encodes CASSGGTGRTTSTDTQYF.

This clone was counted between two and nine times. V and J are TRBV11-2 and TRBJ2-1; D is undetermined. Germline CDR1 SGHAT, CDR2 FQNNGV. Trimming took off 3 bases at V and 0 bases at J, with 6 bases between the two ends. The length of the CDR3 is 14 residues. The CDR3 sequence: CASSFGYSYNEQFF. Written as DNA, the CDR3 is TGTGCCAGCAGCTTCGGCTACTCCTACAATGAGCAGTTCTTC.

This clone was detected only a few times. The rearrangement uses TRBV29-1 and TRBJ1-1; weak D call: TRBD1 (6 bases). V was pared by 7 bases and J by 0 bases, with 12 bases between. CDR1 and CDR2 from the germline V gene are SQVTM and ANQGSEA. The CDR3 loop spans 13 amino acids. CDR3 bases: TGCAGCGGCTTCCAGGGGATGAACACTGAAGCTTTCTTT. Its protein is CSGFQGMNTEAFF.

The chain recombines TRBV29-1 with TRBJ2-7; 12 bases are a match to TRBD2. V dropped 7 bases and J dropped 6; count of bases not matched to a gene: 10. Germline V gene sequence: CDR1 SQVTM, CDR2 ANQGSEA. CDR3 length equals 14 residues. The CDR3 spells CSAWTSGNPAEQYF. The CDR3 DNA follows: TGCAGCGCATGGACTAGCGGGAACCCTGCCGAGCAGTACTTC.

The chain recombines TRBV19 with TRBJ1-5, with D possibly TRBD1 on 5 matching bases. This CDR3 spans 15 amino acids. From germline, CDR1 is LNHDA and CDR2 SQIVND (reference sequence). V was shortened by 3 bases and J by 0 bases, with 9 bases between the two germline ends. The CDR3 region is CASSIDSSSNQPQHF. In DNA form, the CDR3 reads TGTGCCAGTAGTATCGACAGTAGTAGCAATCAGCCCCAGCATTTT.

This clone was detected many times. This sample also contains other DNA sequences that code for the same CDR3. The chain recombines TRBV11-2 with TRBJ1-1; the D is unclear. Germline-derived CDR1 and CDR2 are SGHAT and FQNNGV. CDR3 length: 12 amino acids. Trimming removed 8 bases from V and 1 base from J, with 8 bases in between. The CDR3, as DNA: TGTGCCAGCTCATTCGGGAACACTGAAGCTTTCTTT. Its protein is CASSFGNTEAFF.

This clone turned up a few times. This chain joins TRBV29-1 and TRBJ2-2; D ambiguous. Germline loops: CDR1 SQVTM, CDR2 ANQGSEA. V was cut by 4 bases and J by 2 bases, with 11 bases left in between. This CDR3 spans 14 amino acids. CDR3 sequence reads: CSVGSGDNTGELFF. In DNA form, the CDR3 reads TGCAGCGTTGGGTCGGGTGATAACACCGGGGAGCTGTTTTTT.

In this sample, this clone turned up a few times. V and J are TRBV29-1 and TRBJ1-1; TRBD1 might be the D (5 bases). CDR3 length equals 11 residues. Germline CDR1 is SQVTM and CDR2 is ANQGSEA. V was trimmed by 7 bases and J by 4 bases, leaving 10 bases between them. CDR3 in amino acids: CSGGEGTEAFF. CDR3 coding DNA: TGCAGCGGGGGCGAGGGCACTGAAGCTTTCTTT.

J is TRBJ2-7 and V is TRBV30; D is unresolved. The CDR3 is 13 amino acids. Trimming shortened V by 0 bases and J by 3 bases, and 9 bases separated the two germline ends. CDR1 and CDR2 (germline): GTSNPN, SVGIG (reference sequence). CDR3: CAWSVMGFYEQYF. Here the CDR3 DNA reads TGTGCCTGGAGTGTAATGGGTTTCTACGAGCAGTACTTC.

Only a few counts were recorded for this clone. The chain carries TRBV7-2 and TRBJ2-3; 12 nucleotides match TRBD2. The CDR3 spans 16 residues. V lost 4 bases to trimming and J lost 0 bases; unmatched junction nucleotides: 2. Germline V gene data show CDR1 as SGHTA and CDR2 as FQGNSA. As DNA, the CDR3 is TGTGCCAGCAGCTCAACTAGCGGGAGGAGCACAGATACGCAGTATTTT. This sequence encodes CASSSTSGRSTDTQYF.

V gene TRBV30 combines with J gene TRBJ2-7; the match to TRBD2 covers 7 bases. After removal of 3 bases from V and 0 bases from J, the junction contained 8 bases not matched to a gene. CDR1 is GTSNPN, CDR2 SVGIG, per germline (reference sequence). The CDR3 spans 15 residues. CDR3 region: CAWSQLAWSSYEQYF. CDR3 nucleotide sequence: TGTGCCTGGAGCCAACTAGCGTGGAGCTCCTACGAGCAGTACTTC.

Written as DNA, the CDR3 is TGTGCCAGCAGTTCGGGACTAGCGGGAGCGGCCTACGAGCAGTACTTC. It specifies CASSSGLAGAAYEQYF. The chain carries TRBV27 and TRBJ2-7; 14 nucleotides match TRBD2. V dropped 4 bases and J dropped 2; count of bases not matched to a gene: 4. This CDR3 comprises 16 residues. Germline CDR1 MNHEY, CDR2 SMNVEV (reference sequence).

The CDR3 here is CAISESKGGRQYF. CDR3 coding DNA: TGTGCCATCAGTGAGTCGAAGGGGGGGAGGCAGTATTTT. The V gene is TRBV10-3, the J gene TRBJ2-3; D possibly corresponds to TRBD2 (7 bases). The CDR3 runs 13 residues. The V end lost 0 bases, the J end lost 11 bases, and 12 bases lay between the germline ends. Germline assignment: CDR1 ENHRY and CDR2 SYGVKD.

The gene calls are TRBV30 and TRBJ2-5; D is undetermined. CDR1 and CDR2 from the germline V gene are GTSNPN and SVGIG (reference sequence). This CDR3 has 13 residues. With 0 bases removed from V and 0 bases from J, the gap between germline ends came to 5 bases. The CDR3 here is CAWSVHDQETQYF. The CDR3 DNA reads TGTGCCTGGAGTGTCCATGACCAAGAGACCCAGTACTTC.